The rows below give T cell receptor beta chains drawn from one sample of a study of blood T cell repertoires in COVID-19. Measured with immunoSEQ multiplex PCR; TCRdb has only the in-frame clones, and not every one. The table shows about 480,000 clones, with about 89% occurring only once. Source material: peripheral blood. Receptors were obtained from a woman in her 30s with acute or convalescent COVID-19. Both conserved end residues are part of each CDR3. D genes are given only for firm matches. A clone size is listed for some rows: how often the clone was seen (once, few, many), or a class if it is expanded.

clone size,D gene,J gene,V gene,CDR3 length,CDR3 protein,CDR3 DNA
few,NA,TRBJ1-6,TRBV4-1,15,CASSREQGPNSPLHF,TGCGCCAGCAGCCGAGAGCAGGGGCCAAATTCACCCCTCCACTTT
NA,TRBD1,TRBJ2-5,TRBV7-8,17,CASSLPQRTGYGETQYF,TGTGCCAGCAGCTTACCTCAACGGACAGGGTATGGAGAGACCCAGTACTTC
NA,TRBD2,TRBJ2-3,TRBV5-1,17,CASSLYLAGGSTDTQYF,TGCGCCAGCAGCCTGTATCTAGCGGGGGGCAGCACAGATACGCAGTATTTT
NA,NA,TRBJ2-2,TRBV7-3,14,CASSTQSNTGELFF,TGTGCCAGCAGCACCCAGTCGAACACCGGGGAGCTGTTTTTT
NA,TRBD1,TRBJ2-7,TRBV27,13,CASSWGQTYEQYF,TGTGCCAGCAGCTGGGGACAGACCTACGAGCAGTACTTC
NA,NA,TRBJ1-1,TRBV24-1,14,CPPTGSNLVHEAFF,TGCCCCCCTACAGGGTCTAATCTCGTTCATGAAGCTTTCTTT
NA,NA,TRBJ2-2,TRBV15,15,CATSNKRSGTGELFF,TGTGCCACCAGCAACAAAAGGTCGGGCACCGGGGAGCTGTTTTTT
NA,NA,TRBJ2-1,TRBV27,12,CASSFPTGEQFF,TGTGCCAGCAGTTTCCCCACGGGTGAGCAGTTCTTC
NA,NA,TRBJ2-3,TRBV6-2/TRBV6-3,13,CASSGGSTDTQYF,TGTGCCAGCAGTGGGGGGAGCACAGATACGCAGTATTTT
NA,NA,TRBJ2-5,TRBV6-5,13,CASSYGLQETQYF,TGTGCCAGCAGTTATGGGCTCCAAGAGACCCAGTACTTC
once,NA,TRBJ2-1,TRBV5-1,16,CASSPGHRSSYNEQFF,TGCGCCAGCAGCCCCGGACACAGGAGCTCCTACAATGAGCAGTTCTTC
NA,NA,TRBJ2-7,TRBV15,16,CATSRGGAALPYEQYF,TGTGCCACCAGCAGAGGCGGGGCAGCGCTTCCCTACGAGCAGTACTTC
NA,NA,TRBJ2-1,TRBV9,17,CASSSISGAAPRGEQFF,TGTGCCAGCAGCTCTATCTCAGGGGCGGCCCCCAGGGGTGAGCAGTTCTTC
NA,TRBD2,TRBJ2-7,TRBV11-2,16,CASSLVGLAGSYEQYF,TGTGCCAGCAGCTTAGTGGGACTAGCGGGGTCCTACGAGCAGTACTTC
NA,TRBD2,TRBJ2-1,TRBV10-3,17,CAISRTSGGVAYNEQFF,TGTGCCATCAGTCGGACTAGCGGGGGAGTAGCCTACAATGAGCAGTTCTTC
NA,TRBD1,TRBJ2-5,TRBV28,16,CASSSGQGARLETQYF,TGTGCCAGCAGTTCCGGACAGGGGGCGCGATTAGAGACCCAGTACTTC